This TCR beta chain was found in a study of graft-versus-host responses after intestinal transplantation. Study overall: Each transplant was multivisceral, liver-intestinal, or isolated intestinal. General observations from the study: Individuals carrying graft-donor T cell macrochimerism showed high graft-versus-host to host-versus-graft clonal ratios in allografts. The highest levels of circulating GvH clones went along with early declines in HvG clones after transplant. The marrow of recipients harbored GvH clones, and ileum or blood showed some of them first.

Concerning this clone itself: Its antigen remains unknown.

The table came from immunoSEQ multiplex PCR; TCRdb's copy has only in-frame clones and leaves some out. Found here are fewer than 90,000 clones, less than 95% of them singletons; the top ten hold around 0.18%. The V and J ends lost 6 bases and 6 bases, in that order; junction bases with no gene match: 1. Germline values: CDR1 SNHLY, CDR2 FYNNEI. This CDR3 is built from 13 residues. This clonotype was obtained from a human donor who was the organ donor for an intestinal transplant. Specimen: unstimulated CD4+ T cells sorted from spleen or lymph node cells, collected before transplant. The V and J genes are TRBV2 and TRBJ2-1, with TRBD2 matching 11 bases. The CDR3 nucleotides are TGTGCCAGCAGGACTAGCGGGGTCAATGAGCAGTTCTTC. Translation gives CASRTSGVNEQFF.